The 19 T cell receptor beta chains given below trace back to one sample, sequenced in a study of blood T cell repertoires in COVID-19 (dated by TCRdb to the early 2020s). Libraries came from the immunoSEQ multiplex PCR assay. Here the immuneACCESS table is served through TCRdb, limited to in-frame sequences with V and J called. Missing clones are a known gap in these copies; in checked studies unresolved V genes cover under half, and the rest lacks a known reason. Across this sample there are around 220,000 clones, with 65% to 90% seen only once. In total, the top ten clones hold about 4.8% of the sample. What was sequenced was peripheral blood. The source is a man in his fifties with acute or convalescent COVID-19.

This clone appeared a single time. This sequence joins TRBV4-1 and TRBJ1-3; 7 bases align to TRBD1. V was clipped by 0 bases and J by 0 bases; unmatched bases: 11. This CDR3 has 19 amino acids. Germline V gene data show CDR1 as MGHRA and CDR2 as YSYEKL. CDR3 amino acids: CASSQDRSYRGPSGNTIYF. The CDR3 region has the DNA TGCGCCAGCAGCCAAGATAGGAGTTACAGGGGTCCCTCTGGAAACACCATATATTTT.

This clone occurred a few times. The chain uses TRBV19 and TRBJ1-5; TRBD1 is a possible D gene (5 bases). V was pared by 10 bases and J by 0 bases, with 16 bases between. This CDR3 is 15 amino acids long. The germline gives CDR1 LNHDA, CDR2 SQIVND (reference sequence). For the CDR3, the DNA is TGTGCCACTTCTTTAAGGGGTTTTAGCAATCAGCCCCAGCATTTT. Its translation is CATSLRGFSNQPQHF.

The chain combines TRBV5-5 with TRBJ1-2; TRBD1 aligns across 7 bases. V was pared by 3 bases and J by 6 bases, with 5 bases of the junction left unmatched. Looked up from germline, CDR1 is SGHKS and CDR2 is YYEKEE (reference sequence). The CDR3 contains 13 residues. CDR3 protein: CASSWTGGNGYTF. CDR3 nucleotides: TGTGCCAGCAGCTGGACAGGAGGGAATGGCTACACCTTC.

The rearrangement links TRBV3-1 (or the pseudogene TRBV3-2) to TRBJ2-5; weak D call: TRBD1 (7 bases). The germline gives CDR1 LGHDT, CDR2 YNNKEL (reference sequence). The CDR3 extends over 14 amino acids. V was shortened by 3 bases and J by 6 bases, with 14 bases between the two germline ends. CDR3 sequence: CASSHGRGRKTQYF. CDR3 nucleotides: TGTGCCAGCAGCCACGGCAGGGGGAGGAAGACCCAGTACTTC.

This clone was recorded once. V gene TRBV30 combines with J gene TRBJ1-5; a possible D gene is TRBD1 (5 bases). The CDR3 sequence is 13 residues long. The V end was cut by 3 bases, the J end by 5 bases, with 11 bases between. Germline CDR1 reads GTSNPN; CDR2 reads SVGIG (reference sequence). CDR3 coding DNA: TGTGCCTGGAGCAGGGACTCCGATCAGCCCCAGCATTTT. Its translation is CAWSRDSDQPQHF. The full variable domain, rest sourced from reference TRBV30 and TRBJ1-5, is SQTIHQWPATLVQPVGSPLSLECTVEGTSNPNLYWYRQAAGRGLQLLFYSVGIGQISSEVPQNLSASRPQDRQFILSSKKLLLSDSGFYLCAWSRDSDQPQHFGDGTRLSIL.

CDR3 sequence reads: CASTRRGESYNEQFF. The CDR3 DNA reads as TGTGCCAGCACCCGCCGGGGGGAGTCCTACAATGAGCAGTTCTTC. This sequence joins TRBV3-1 (or the pseudogene TRBV3-2) and TRBJ2-1; 7 bases align to TRBD2. Looked up from germline, CDR1 is LGHDT and CDR2 is YNNKEL (reference sequence). The length of the CDR3 is 15 residues. The ends lost 7 bases at V and 1 base at J; junction bases unmatched: 7.

The chain employs TRBV19 and TRBJ2-3; tentative D call: TRBD1 (5 bases). The germline CDR1 and CDR2 sequences are LNHDA and SQIVND (reference sequence). The CDR3 extends over 13 amino acids. V lost 1 base, J lost 9 bases, and 11 bases lay in between. The CDR3 nucleotides read TGTGCCAGTAGTATAGGCCTCCAGGGCACGCAGTATTTT. Translated, it gives CASSIGLQGTQYF. The entire variable domain, with the rest obtained from reference TRBV19 and TRBJ2-3, is as follows: DGGITQSPKYLFRKEGQNVTLSCEQNLNHDAMYWYRQDPGQGLRLIYYSQIVNDFQKGDIAEGYSVSREKKESFPLTVTSAQKNPTAFYLCASSIGLQGTQYFGPGTRLTVL.

The V gene is TRBV6-5, the J gene TRBJ1-6; D possibly corresponds to TRBD1 (6 bases). With 0 bases removed from V and 9 bases from J, the gap between germline ends came to 15 bases. The CDR3 length is 16 residues. Germline V gene lookup returns CDR1 MNHEY and CDR2 SVGAGI. The CDR3 protein is CASSYSTSGRGSPLHF. CDR3 coding DNA: TGTGCCAGCAGTTACTCGACTTCGGGCAGGGGTTCACCCCTCCACTTT.

The genes are TRBV5-6 and TRBJ2-3; the D gene is possibly TRBD2 (5 bases). The CDR3 has 12 residues. With 5 bases removed from V and 4 bases from J, the gap between germline ends came to 8 bases. Germline CDR1 reads SGHDT; CDR2 reads YYEEEE. The CDR3 sequence is CASRGVADTQYF. CDR3 sequence (DNA): TGTGCCAGCAGGGGAGTGGCAGATACGCAGTATTTT. Full variable domain (remainder filled in from reference TRBV5-6 and TRBJ2-3): DAGVTQSPTHLIKTRGQQVTLRCSPKSGHDTVSWYQQALGQGPQFIFQYYEEEERQRGNFPDRFSGHQFPNYSSELNVNALLLGDSALYLCASRGVADTQYFGPGTRLTVL.

Turning to this clone: Other DNA sequences within the sample encode an identical CDR3. V is TRBV5-4 and J is TRBJ2-3, with 8 bases aligning to TRBD1. This CDR3 is 15 amino acids long. CDR1 and CDR2 (germline): SGHNT, YYREEE (reference sequence). The ends lost 1 base at V and 3 bases at J; junction bases unmatched: 4. CDR3 protein: CASSLQGAGTDTQYF. CDR3 DNA sequence: TGTGCCAGCAGCTTGCAGGGGGCTGGAACAGATACGCAGTATTTT.

V usage is TRBV5-1 and J usage is TRBJ2-5; TRBD2 matches at 14 bases. CDR3 size: 19 residues. Germline CDR1 is SGHRS and CDR2 is YFSETQ. The V and J ends lost 5 bases and 0 bases, in that order; junction bases with no gene match: 12. The CDR3 sequence: CASSPGWTSGGSYQETQYF. The CDR3 coding sequence is TGCGCCAGCAGTCCGGGCTGGACTAGCGGGGGGTCCTACCAAGAGACCCAGTACTTC. Full variable domain (rest looked up from reference TRBV5-1 and TRBJ2-5): KAGVTQTPRYLIKTRGQQVTLSCSPISGHRSVSWYQQTPGQGLQFLFEYFSETQRNKGNFPGRFSGRQFSNSRSEMNVSTLELGDSALYLCASSPGWTSGGSYQETQYFGPGTRLLVL.

The chain combines TRBV5-1 with TRBJ2-7, with D hard to call. Germline CDR1 SGHRS, CDR2 YFSETQ. V lost 0 bases to trimming and J lost 7 bases, with 8 bases between them. This CDR3 spans 12 amino acids. Here the CDR3 reads CASSLVWPEQYF. DNA for the CDR3: TGCGCCAGCAGCTTGGTCTGGCCGGAGCAGTACTTC.

This chain links TRBV19 with TRBJ1-3, with D maybe TRBD1 (6 bases). Germline CDR1 reads LNHDA; CDR2 reads SQIVND (reference sequence). Between the trimmed V and J ends, which lost 5 bases and 0 bases, there was a span of 8 bases. The CDR3 consists of 14 residues. CDR3 DNA sequence: TGTGCCAGTAGTCACAGGGACTCTGGAAACACCATATATTTT. It specifies CASSHRDSGNTIYF.

The chain combines TRBV12-3 or TRBV12-4 with TRBJ1-2, with D hard to call. The CDR3 runs 13 residues. Trimming removed 6 bases at V and 4 bases at J, with 12 bases between. DNA for the CDR3: TGTGCCAGCAGCTACAGAGCCCCCTATGGCTACACCTTC. It encodes CASSYRAPYGYTF.

The genes are TRBV7-9 and TRBJ1-2; D ambiguous. Germline V gene data show CDR1 as SEHNR and CDR2 as FQNEAQ (reference sequence). V was clipped by 1 base and J by 0 bases, with 3 bases between them. CDR3 size: 13 residues. CDR3 coding DNA: TGTGCCAGCAGCTTAGAGCCTAACTATGGCTACACCTTC. Encoded protein: CASSLEPNYGYTF.

The chain combines TRBV27 with TRBJ2-4; D unclear. Trimming cost V 8 bases and J 3 bases, with 8 bases left between them. Germline-derived CDR1 and CDR2 are MNHEY and SMNVEV (reference sequence). This CDR3 contains 12 residues. CDR3: CASGPRKNIQYF. The CDR3 bases are TGTGCCAGCGGGCCCCGCAAAAACATTCAGTACTTC.

The J gene is TRBJ1-1, the V gene TRBV23-1; TRBD1 agrees at 8 bases. TRBV23-1 is an ORF; its function is uncertain. V was clipped by 3 bases and J by 4 bases; unmatched bases: 7. The CDR3 loop spans 15 amino acids. CDR3 region: CASSQPLQGVTEAFF. CDR3 coding DNA: TGCGCCAGCAGTCAGCCTTTACAGGGGGTCACTGAAGCTTTCTTT.

This sequence joins TRBV14 and TRBJ1-4; D gene unclear. In germline, CDR1 is SGHDN, CDR2 FVKESK. The CDR3 totals 12 residues. V was trimmed by 0 bases and J by 10 bases, leaving 6 bases between them. CDR3 bases: TGTGCCAGCAGCCAAGATGCAGGAAAACTGTTTTTT. Residues: CASSQDAGKLFF.

This sequence joins TRBV10-2 and TRBJ2-3; 8 nucleotides agree with TRBD1. The CDR3 is made up of 13 amino acids. In germline, CDR1 is WSHSY, CDR2 SAAADI. With 6 bases clipped from V and 4 bases from J, the junction kept 3 bases outside the gene matches. The CDR3 nucleotides are TGCGCCAGCAGGGACAGGGTACCAGATACGCAGTATTTT. Translated, it gives CASRDRVPDTQYF.